The 20 T cell receptor beta chains in this list originate from one sample, sequenced in a study of cytomegalovirus exposure and HLA in healthy donors. Primers included in the PCR were 60 Vbeta and 13 Jbeta primers. The repertoire was sequenced with immunoSEQ multiplex PCR; TCRdb's copy has only in-frame clones and lacks some. The sample consists of some 220,000 clones, approximately 84% of them appearing once. The sample comprised PBMCs. These receptors were taken from a woman aged 35 to 49 in good health and CMV-seronegative.

The V call is TRBV14, the J call TRBJ2-3; D ambiguous. The CDR3 length is 12 residues. CDR1 and CDR2 (germline): SGHDN, FVKESK. V was cut by 1 base and J by 11 bases, with 10 bases left in between. The CDR3 is CASSQARSLQYF. CDR3 nucleotide sequence: TGTGCCAGCAGCCAAGCGAGGAGTTTGCAGTATTTT.

V and J are TRBV21-1 and TRBJ2-1; no DNA check was done on the table's D call, TRBD1. TRBV21-1 is a documented pseudogene. The CDR3 loop spans 11 amino acids. CDR3 loop: CASPHYNEQFF. The CDR3 coding sequence is TGTGCCAGTCCCCACTACAATGAGCAGTTCTTC.

The rearrangement joins TRBV4-1 to TRBJ1-5; D is unresolved. This CDR3 has 14 residues. Looked up from germline, CDR1 is MGHRA and CDR2 is YSYEKL. V shed 0 bases and J shed 7 bases, with 10 bases lying between them. The CDR3: CASSQELIGQPQHF. In DNA, the CDR3 is TGCGCCAGCAGCCAAGAACTAATCGGACAGCCCCAGCATTTT.

This clone has a single count. The genes are TRBV10-1 and TRBJ2-1, with D possibly TRBD1 on 6 matching bases. The CDR3 is 12 residues long. Germline values: CDR1 WNHNN, CDR2 SYGVQD (reference sequence). The V gene lost 6 bases and the J gene lost 6 bases, with 9 bases spanning the gap. CDR3 sequence: CASSKTGNEQFF. CDR3 in DNA: TGCGCCAGCAGCAAGACAGGCAATGAGCAGTTCTTC.

Of note for this clone: Other DNA sequences in the same sample also yield this CDR3. The chain employs TRBV6-1 and TRBJ2-2; 9 bases agree with TRBD1. The CDR3 has 15 amino acids. Germline CDR1 and CDR2: MNHNS and SASEGT. After removal of 5 bases from V and 6 bases from J, the junction contained 7 bases not matched to a gene. CDR3 residues: CASSTKTGGPGELFF. The CDR3 region has the DNA TGTGCCAGCAGTACCAAAACAGGGGGCCCCGGGGAGCTGTTTTTT.

Worth noting for this clone: The same CDR3 can be traced to other DNA sequences in this sample. The chain has TRBV28 and TRBJ2-7, with D hard to call. Germline V gene lookup returns CDR1 MDHEN and CDR2 SYDVKM. The germline V and J ends were trimmed by 4 bases and 3 bases, with 4 bases remaining between them. CDR3 length: 11 residues. The DNA for the CDR3 is TGTGCCAGCAGTTCTTTCTACGAGCAGTACTTC. This translates into CASSSFYEQYF.

The chain has TRBV23-1 and TRBJ2-1; tentatively, D is TRBD1 (6 bases). TRBV23-1 is placed among ORFs of uncertain function. CDR3 size: 17 residues. V was trimmed by 3 bases and J by 2 bases, leaving 17 bases between them. CDR3 DNA sequence: TGCGCCAGCAGTCATCCCGGGACACCAAACCCCTACAATGAGCAGTTCTTC. This sequence encodes CASSHPGTPNPYNEQFF.

CDR3 sequence: CASSLGQVTEYGYTF. The DNA of the CDR3 is TGCGCCAGCAGCTTGGGACAGGTCACGGAATATGGCTACACCTTC. V usage is TRBV5-1 and J usage is TRBJ1-2; D possibly corresponds to TRBD1 (6 bases). CDR1 and CDR2 from the germline V gene are SGHRS and YFSETQ. V lost 0 bases and J 5 bases, leaving 14 bases between the germline ends. This CDR3 has 15 amino acids.

The gene calls are TRBV5-1 and TRBJ2-2; 9 bases are a match to TRBD2. Trimming removed 1 base from V and 7 bases from J; junction bases left unmatched: 8. Germline CDR1 and CDR2: SGHRS and YFSETQ. The CDR3 length is 16 residues. This CDR3 is CASSLLAGALSGELFF. The CDR3 DNA reads TGCGCCAGCAGCTTGTTAGCGGGGGCCCTAAGCGGGGAGCTGTTTTTT.

This chain links TRBV7-9 with TRBJ2-1; tentatively, D is TRBD1 (5 bases). Germline V gives CDR1 SEHNR, CDR2 FQNEAQ (reference sequence). The CDR3 has 14 amino acids. V was shortened by 3 bases and J by 6 bases, with 12 bases between the two germline ends. The CDR3 coding sequence is TGTGCCAGCAGCTTGGCTGCAGGGTCCAATGAGCAGTTCTTC. Translation gives CASSLAAGSNEQFF.

This sequence joins TRBV7-9 and TRBJ2-7; D is unclear. The CDR3 consists of 14 residues. V was pared by 1 base and J by 0 bases, with 7 bases between. Germline V gene lookup returns CDR1 SEHNR and CDR2 FQNEAQ (reference sequence). The CDR3 loop reads CASSLGDNSYEQYF. In DNA, the CDR3 is TGTGCCAGCAGCTTAGGAGATAACTCCTACGAGCAGTACTTC.

This clone has only a few counts. This chain connects TRBV13 to TRBJ1-5; D not certain. V lost 4 bases to trimming and J lost 0 bases, with 10 bases between them. Germline V gene sequence: CDR1 PRHDT, CDR2 FYEKMQ (reference sequence). The CDR3 extends over 15 amino acids. CDR3 amino acids: CASSSTRFSNQPQHF. For the CDR3, the DNA is TGTGCCAGCAGCTCCACGCGGTTTAGCAATCAGCCCCAGCATTTT.

The chain combines TRBV2 with TRBJ2-3; 10 bases map to TRBD2. The V and J ends lost 4 bases and 3 bases, in that order; junction bases with no gene match: 4. The CDR3 has 15 residues. Per germline, CDR1 SNHLY and CDR2 FYNNEI. As DNA, the CDR3 is TGTGCCAGCAGTGTAAAAGCGGGGGGGACAGATACGCAGTATTTT. Its translation: CASSVKAGGTDTQYF.

This chain uses TRBV5-1 with TRBJ1-2; tentative D call: TRBD1 (5 bases). Germline V CDR1 and CDR2: SGHRS, YFSETQ. V dropped 0 bases and J dropped 7 bases, with 13 bases sitting between them. This CDR3 has 14 amino acids. The CDR3 sequence is CASSLDYGTVGYTF. CDR3 in DNA: TGCGCCAGCAGCTTGGATTATGGGACTGTTGGCTACACCTTC. Complete variable domain (other parts from reference TRBV5-1 and TRBJ1-2): KAGVTQTPRYLIKTRGQQVTLSCSPISGHRSVSWYQQTPGQGLQFLFEYFSETQRNKGNFPGRFSGRQFSNSRSEMNVSTLELGDSALYLCASSLDYGTVGYTFGSGTRLTVV.

The rearrangement joins TRBV28 to TRBJ2-4; TRBD2 matches 7 bases. The germline gives CDR1 MDHEN, CDR2 SYDVKM. The CDR3 is 14 amino acids. V gave up 7 bases and J gave up 1 base; unmatched junction bases: 4. CDR3 nucleotides: TGTGCCAGCAACCACGGGGGGGCCAAAAACATTCAGTACTTC. This sequence encodes CASNHGGAKNIQYF.

The V call is TRBV4-3, the J call TRBJ2-3, with D possibly being TRBD2 (5 bases). The CDR3 runs to 19 residues. Germline-derived CDR1 and CDR2 are LGHNA and YSLEER. V was pared by 0 bases and J by 1 base, with 20 bases between. In nucleotides, the CDR3 is TGCGCCAGCAGCCAAGATTGGTCAGGAGGACTTCGAGGCACAGATACGCAGTATTTT. Its protein product is CASSQDWSGGLRGTDTQYF.

The CDR3 sequence is CASKQGTGANVLTF. The CDR3 DNA is TGTGCCAGCAAACAGGGAACCGGGGCCAACGTCCTGACTTTC. V and J are TRBV9 and TRBJ2-6, with a tentative D call TRBD1 (6 bases). Germline assignment: CDR1 SGDLS and CDR2 YYNGEE. The V gene lost 6 bases and the J gene lost 4 bases, with 11 bases spanning the gap. This CDR3 is built from 14 residues.

This chain links TRBV27 with TRBJ2-1, with D possibly being TRBD1 (5 bases). There are 15 residues in the CDR3. Looked up from germline, CDR1 is MNHEY and CDR2 is SMNVEV (reference sequence). V was shortened by 2 bases and J by 4 bases, with 12 bases between the two germline ends. CDR3: CASSLKTELYNEQFF. Written as DNA, the CDR3 is TGTGCCAGCAGTTTAAAGACAGAACTGTACAATGAGCAGTTCTTC.

This clone was counted a few times. The rearrangement uses TRBV6-5 and TRBJ2-2, with 7 bases that match TRBD2. V lost 6 bases to trimming and J lost 7 bases; unmatched junction nucleotides: 8. The germline CDR1 and CDR2 sequences are MNHEY and SVGAGI. This CDR3 comprises 14 residues. CDR3 nucleotides: TGTGCCAGCAGCTTGGGACTAATGAGCGGGGAGCTGTTTTTT. It specifies CASSLGLMSGELFF.

Notes on this clone: At the DNA level, this CDR3 is encoded by other sequences in the same sample as well. The rearrangement joins TRBV27 to TRBJ2-7; 8 nucleotides line up with TRBD1. The germline gives CDR1 MNHEY, CDR2 SMNVEV (reference sequence). The CDR3 loop spans 14 amino acids. The junction had 10 bases not matched to a gene; V was cut back by 5 bases and J by 7 bases. The CDR3 DNA sequence: TGTGCCAGCAGTCTAGGACAGGGAGGAAGGGAGCAGTACTTC. Its protein is CASSLGQGGREQYF.